The rows below give T cell receptor beta chains drawn from one sample of a study of a mutant IDH1 vaccine in newly diagnosed glioma. TCRdb keeps only in-frame clones here, not all; method: immunoSEQ multiplex PCR. The sample lists around 52,000 clones, more than 80% seen once, with roughly 5% in the top ten. Their specific antigens are unknown. The sequencing used PBMCs, collected from a glioma patient whose treatment included an IDH1 peptide vaccine. These receptors were obtained from a woman aged 40 to 50 with glioma. Both conserved end residues are part of each CDR3. A D gene is named only where the DNA matches it firmly. Expanded clones are given a class, and other clones once, few, many or no size at all.

CDR3aa: CASSLTSSVGGHGYTF; CDR3nt: TGTGCCAGCAGCTTAACGTCCTCGGTAGGGGGCCATGGCTACACCTTC; j_gene: TRBJ1-2; v_gene: TRBV7-3; d_gene: TRBD1; abundance: .
CDR3aa: CASEGGGHYGYTF; CDR3nt: TGTGCCAGCGAAGGGGGGGGCCACTATGGCTACACCTTC; j_gene: TRBJ1-2; v_gene: TRBV28; d_gene: .; abundance: .
CDR3aa: CASSKRQDTEAFF; CDR3nt: TGCGCCAGCAGTAAAAGGCAGGACACTGAAGCTTTCTTT; j_gene: TRBJ1-1; v_gene: TRBV10-1; d_gene: .; abundance: .
CDR3aa: CASSLSGASNQPQHF; CDR3nt: TGTGCCAGCAGCTTATCAGGGGCGAGCAATCAGCCCCAGCATTTT; j_gene: TRBJ1-5; v_gene: TRBV7-6; d_gene: .; abundance: .
CDR3aa: CASSQDITASYGYTF; CDR3nt: TGCGCCAGCAGCCAAGATATTACGGCCAGCTATGGCTACACCTTC; j_gene: TRBJ1-2; v_gene: TRBV4-1; d_gene: .; abundance: .
CDR3aa: CASSQRGSGANVLTF; CDR3nt: TGTGCCAGCAGCCAGCGGGGCTCTGGGGCCAACGTCCTGACTTTC; j_gene: TRBJ2-6; v_gene: TRBV27; d_gene: TRBD2; abundance: .
CDR3aa: CASSDPRGFAEAFF; CDR3nt: TGTGCCAGCAGTGATCCCAGGGGGTTCGCTGAAGCTTTCTTT; j_gene: TRBJ1-1; v_gene: TRBV25-1; d_gene: TRBD1; abundance: .
CDR3aa: CASSSGDYQPQHF; CDR3nt: TGTGCCAGCAGTTCAGGAGACTATCAGCCCCAGCATTTT; j_gene: TRBJ1-5; v_gene: TRBV27; d_gene: .; abundance: few
CDR3aa: CASSLGQVVNQPQHF; CDR3nt: TGTGCCAGCAGCTTGGGACAGGTCGTTAATCAGCCCCAGCATTTT; j_gene: TRBJ1-5; v_gene: TRBV28; d_gene: TRBD1; abundance: .
CDR3aa: CAWSVQGLAGETQYF; CDR3nt: TGTGCCTGGAGTGTACAGGGGCTAGCAGGGGAGACCCAGTACTTC; j_gene: TRBJ2-5; v_gene: TRBV30; d_gene: TRBD1; abundance: .
CDR3aa: CASSSRVTNYGYTF; CDR3nt: TGTGCCAGCAGCTCCAGGGTTACTAACTATGGCTACACCTTC; j_gene: TRBJ1-2; v_gene: TRBV7-2; d_gene: .; abundance: .
CDR3aa: CASSGTEDQPQHF; CDR3nt: TGTGCCAGCAGTGGGACAGAGGATCAGCCCCAGCATTTT; j_gene: TRBJ1-5; v_gene: TRBV2; d_gene: .; abundance: .
CDR3aa: CASSYGGTSSGNTIYF; CDR3nt: TGTGCCAGCAGTTACGGAGGGACGAGCTCTGGAAACACCATATATTTT; j_gene: TRBJ1-3; v_gene: TRBV6-5; d_gene: .; abundance: .
CDR3aa: CASSSPSGLASPYEQYF; CDR3nt: TGTGCCAGCAGTTCACCCTCGGGACTAGCGTCTCCCTACGAGCAGTACTTC; j_gene: TRBJ2-7; v_gene: TRBV27; d_gene: TRBD2; abundance: .
CDR3aa: CASSLGTLSNQPQHF; CDR3nt: TGTGCCAGCAGTTTGGGGACCCTAAGCAATCAGCCCCAGCATTTT; j_gene: TRBJ1-5; v_gene: TRBV28; d_gene: .; abundance: .
CDR3aa: CASSAVRGPIETQYF; CDR3nt: TGTGCCAGCAGCGCCGTTCGTGGCCCTATAGAGACCCAGTACTTC; j_gene: TRBJ2-5; v_gene: TRBV25-1; d_gene: .; abundance: .
CDR3aa: CASSPWGYDGNTIYF; CDR3nt: TGTGCCAGTAGCCCCTGGGGGTATGATGGAAACACCATATATTTT; j_gene: TRBJ1-3; v_gene: TRBV19; d_gene: .; abundance: once
CDR3aa: CASSLEGNLGAKNIQYF; CDR3nt: TGCGCCAGCAGCTTGGAGGGGAACCTAGGAGCCAAAAACATTCAGTACTTC; j_gene: TRBJ2-4; v_gene: TRBV5-1; d_gene: .; abundance: few
CDR3aa: CASSETPGLAGGETQYF; CDR3nt: TGTGCCAGCAGTGAAACACCGGGACTAGCGGGGGGGGAGACCCAGTACTTC; j_gene: TRBJ2-5; v_gene: TRBV2; d_gene: TRBD2; abundance: .
CDR3aa: CASSPPTGYTEAFF; CDR3nt: TGTGCCAGCTCACCACCGACAGGGTACACTGAAGCTTTCTTT; j_gene: TRBJ1-1; v_gene: TRBV18; d_gene: TRBD1; abundance: once
CDR3aa: CATSGELNTEAFF; CDR3nt: TGCGCCACCAGCGGGGAACTGAACACTGAAGCTTTCTTT; j_gene: TRBJ1-1; v_gene: TRBV10-2; d_gene: .; abundance: .
CDR3aa: CASSQDTSTDTQYF; CDR3nt: TGCGCCAGCAGCCAAGATACTAGCACAGATACGCAGTATTTT; j_gene: TRBJ2-3; v_gene: TRBV4-1; d_gene: .; abundance: .
CDR3aa: CASSYSGGTGELFF; CDR3nt: TGTGCCAGCAGTTACTCCGGGGGCACCGGGGAGCTGTTTTTT; j_gene: TRBJ2-2; v_gene: TRBV6-5; d_gene: .; abundance: .
CDR3aa: CASSLAGGSVEQFF; CDR3nt: TGTGCCAGCAGCCTAGCGGGAGGGTCGGTTGAGCAGTTCTTC; j_gene: TRBJ2-1; v_gene: TRBV6-5; d_gene: TRBD2; abundance: .
CDR3aa: CASSTGYSNQPQHF; CDR3nt: TGCGCCAGCAGTACAGGGTACAGCAATCAGCCCCAGCATTTT; j_gene: TRBJ1-5; v_gene: TRBV10-2; d_gene: .; abundance: .
CDR3aa: CASSPRDSSYTF; CDR3nt: TGCGCCAGCAGCCCCCGGGACAGCTCTTACACCTTC; j_gene: TRBJ1-2; v_gene: TRBV5-1; d_gene: TRBD1; abundance: .
CDR3aa: CASTLSPSHEAFF; CDR3nt: TGTGCCAGCACCCTAAGTCCCTCCCATGAAGCTTTCTTT; j_gene: TRBJ1-1; v_gene: TRBV27; d_gene: .; abundance: .
CDR3aa: CASSSVLGPTGYTF; CDR3nt: TGTGCCAGCTCATCTGTACTCGGACCCACAGGCTACACCTTC; j_gene: TRBJ1-2; v_gene: TRBV18; d_gene: .; abundance: .
CDR3aa: CASSAGGARGGYTF; CDR3nt: TGTGCCAGCAGCGCAGGGGGCGCGAGGGGTGGCTACACCTTC; j_gene: TRBJ1-2; v_gene: TRBV7-9; d_gene: TRBD1; abundance: .
CDR3aa: CASSRVTSDPWNEQFF; CDR3nt: TGCGCCAGCAGCCGGGTCACTAGCGACCCTTGGAATGAGCAGTTCTTC; j_gene: TRBJ2-1; v_gene: TRBV4-1; d_gene: TRBD2; abundance: .
CDR3aa: CASSYSNIGNTIYF; CDR3nt: TGTGCCAGCAGTTACTCGAACATCGGAAACACCATATATTTT; j_gene: TRBJ1-3; v_gene: TRBV6-5; d_gene: .; abundance: .
CDR3aa: CASSLWSGSQETQYF; CDR3nt: TGTGCCAGCAGTTTATGGTCGGGGTCCCAAGAGACCCAGTACTTC; j_gene: TRBJ2-5; v_gene: TRBV27; d_gene: .; abundance: .
CDR3aa: CASGGGLYEQYF; CDR3nt: TGTGCCAGCGGTGGGGGTCTCTACGAGCAGTACTTC; j_gene: TRBJ2-7; v_gene: TRBV6-5; d_gene: .; abundance: .
CDR3aa: CASSPWTGVRDNSPLHF; CDR3nt: TGTGCCAGCAGCCCATGGACAGGAGTTAGAGATAATTCACCCCTCCACTTT; j_gene: TRBJ1-6; v_gene: TRBV7-8; d_gene: TRBD1; abundance: .
CDR3aa: CASEGHLGAGNTIYF; CDR3nt: TGTGCCAGCGAAGGCCACCTTGGGGCTGGAAACACCATATATTTT; j_gene: TRBJ1-3; v_gene: TRBV2; d_gene: .; abundance: .
CDR3aa: CATSRVKGSGETQYF; CDR3nt: TGTGCCACCAGCAGGGTTAAAGGGAGTGGGGAGACCCAGTACTTC; j_gene: TRBJ2-5; v_gene: TRBV15; d_gene: .; abundance: .
CDR3aa: CASSLGYSSSSYEQYF; CDR3nt: TGTGCCAGCAGCTTAGGCTACAGCTCGAGCTCCTACGAGCAGTACTTC; j_gene: TRBJ2-7; v_gene: TRBV5-5; d_gene: .; abundance: .
CDR3aa: CASAGANYGYTF; CDR3nt: TGTGCCAGCGCAGGAGCTAACTATGGCTACACCTTC; j_gene: TRBJ1-2; v_gene: TRBV2; d_gene: .; abundance: few
CDR3aa: CASTPRQLWDTEAFF; CDR3nt: TGTGCCAGCACCCCTAGACAGTTGTGGGACACTGAAGCTTTCTTT; j_gene: TRBJ1-1; v_gene: TRBV6-1; d_gene: .; abundance: once
CDR3aa: CASRLWGRGVTNEKLFF; CDR3nt: TGTGCCAGCAGACTCTGGGGGAGGGGAGTCACTAATGAAAAACTGTTTTTT; j_gene: TRBJ1-4; v_gene: TRBV11-2; d_gene: .; abundance: .
CDR3aa: CSVETGAAGELFF; CDR3nt: TGCAGCGTTGAGACAGGGGCGGCCGGGGAGCTGTTTTTT; j_gene: TRBJ2-2; v_gene: TRBV29-1; d_gene: TRBD1; abundance: few
CDR3aa: CASTTERGFYGYTF; CDR3nt: TGTGCCAGCACTACTGAACGGGGTTTTTATGGCTACACCTTC; j_gene: TRBJ1-2; v_gene: TRBV2; d_gene: .; abundance: .
CDR3aa: CASTSGYEQYF; CDR3nt: TGTGCCAGCACTAGCGGATACGAGCAGTACTTC; j_gene: TRBJ2-7; v_gene: TRBV6-5; d_gene: TRBD2; abundance: .
CDR3aa: CASCPGQRYGYTF; CDR3nt: TGTGCCAGCTGCCCGGGACAACGCTATGGCTACACCTTC; j_gene: TRBJ1-2; v_gene: TRBV28; d_gene: .; abundance: .
CDR3aa: CASSFSASNTGELFF; CDR3nt: TGCGCCAGCAGTTTTAGCGCGTCTAATACCGGGGAGCTGTTTTTT; j_gene: TRBJ2-2; v_gene: TRBV5-1; d_gene: .; abundance: .
CDR3aa: CASSEAGDREKLFF; CDR3nt: TGCGCCAGCAGTGAAGCTGGGGACCGTGAAAAACTGTTTTTT; j_gene: TRBJ1-4; v_gene: TRBV10-1; d_gene: .; abundance: .
CDR3aa: CASSMVLNTEAFF; CDR3nt: TGTGCCAGTAGTATGGTCCTGAACACTGAAGCTTTCTTT; j_gene: TRBJ1-1; v_gene: TRBV19; d_gene: .; abundance: .
CDR3aa: CASSYSDVLGETQYF; CDR3nt: TGTGCCAGCAGTTATTCCGATGTCCTAGGAGAGACCCAGTACTTC; j_gene: TRBJ2-5; v_gene: TRBV6-5; d_gene: .; abundance: .